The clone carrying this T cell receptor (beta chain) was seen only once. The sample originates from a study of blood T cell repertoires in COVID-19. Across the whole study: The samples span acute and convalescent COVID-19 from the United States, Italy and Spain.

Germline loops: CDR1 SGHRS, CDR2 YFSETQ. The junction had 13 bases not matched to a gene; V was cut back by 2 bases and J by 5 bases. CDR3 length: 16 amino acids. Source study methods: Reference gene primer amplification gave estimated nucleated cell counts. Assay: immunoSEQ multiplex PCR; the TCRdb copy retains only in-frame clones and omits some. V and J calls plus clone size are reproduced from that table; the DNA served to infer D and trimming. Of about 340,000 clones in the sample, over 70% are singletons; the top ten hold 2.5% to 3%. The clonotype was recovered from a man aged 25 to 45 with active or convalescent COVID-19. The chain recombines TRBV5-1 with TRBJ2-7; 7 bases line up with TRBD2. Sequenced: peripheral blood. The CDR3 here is CASSFSPGLRGDEQYF. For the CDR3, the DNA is TGCGCCAGCAGCTTTTCCCCGGGACTCCGGGGGGACGAGCAGTACTTC. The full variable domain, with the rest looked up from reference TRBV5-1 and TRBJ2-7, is KAGVTQTPRYLIKTRGQQVTLSCSPISGHRSVSWYQQTPGQGLQFLFEYFSETQRNKGNFPGRFSGRQFSNSRSEMNVSTLELGDSALYLCASSFSPGLRGDEQYFGPGTRLTVT.